Each of the 23 T cell receptor beta chains below was sequenced from the same sample in a study of blood T cell repertoires in COVID-19. Clones were read by immunoSEQ multiplex PCR, and TCRdb kept only the in-frame ones, dropping some. The table shows 250,000 to 350,000 clones, with roughly 86% occurring only once. Sample: peripheral blood. The receptors here all came from a man younger than 35 with active or convalescent COVID-19.

The chain joins TRBV19 to TRBJ2-3; 13 nucleotides line up with TRBD2. Germline CDR1 and CDR2: LNHDA and SQIVND (reference sequence). The CDR3 contains 17 residues. V shed 4 bases, J shed 7 bases, and the junction held 11 bases outside the gene matches. The CDR3 DNA reads as TGTGCCAGTAGTAAGGGGCTACTAGCGGGGGGGCCGAATACGCAGTATTTT. It translates to CASSKGLLAGGPNTQYF.

This clone was recorded a few times. The chain combines TRBV6-5 with TRBJ1-1, with 8 nucleotides matching TRBD1. Germline assignment: CDR1 MNHEY and CDR2 SVGAGI. The J segment lost 1 base and the V segment lost 6 bases, leaving 4 bases of the junction unmatched. The CDR3 has 14 residues. CDR3 sequence (DNA): TGTGCCAGCAGGTTCGGACAGGGGAACACTGAAGCTTTCTTT. Translation: CASRFGQGNTEAFF.

This chain links TRBV7-8 with TRBJ2-2, with 7 bases aligning to TRBD2. V lost 5 bases, J lost 4 bases, and 7 bases stayed unmatched. CDR1 SGHVS and CDR2 FQNEAQ come from the germline V gene. This CDR3 is built from 15 residues. The CDR3 DNA follows: TGTGCCAGCAGCGACAGCGGGGCAACCACCGGGGAGCTGTTTTTT. Translating gives CASSDSGATTGELFF.

On this clone: Other DNA sequences in the sample encode the same CDR3. The rearrangement links TRBV7-9 to TRBJ1-6; no definite D call. With 1 base removed from V and 6 bases from J, the gap between germline ends came to 7 bases. This CDR3 has 14 residues. Germline CDR1 reads SEHNR; CDR2 reads FQNEAQ (reference sequence). The CDR3 is CASSLGQINSPLHF. CDR3 DNA: TGTGCCAGCAGCTTAGGGCAAATTAATTCACCCCTCCACTTT.

The chain recombines TRBV6-5 with TRBJ1-6; the match to TRBD1 covers 7 bases. Germline V CDR1 and CDR2: MNHEY, SVGAGI. The CDR3 spans 15 residues. V lost 6 bases, J lost 6 bases, and 8 bases stayed unmatched. CDR3 region: CASRAPGQLNSPLHF. The DNA for the CDR3 is TGTGCCAGCAGGGCACCGGGACAGCTTAATTCACCCCTCCACTTT.

J is TRBJ2-2 and V is TRBV9, with a weak D call TRBD1 (5 bases). Looked up from germline, CDR1 is SGDLS and CDR2 is YYNGEE. The CDR3 runs 15 residues. Trimming removed 0 bases at V and 6 bases at J, with 12 bases between. As DNA, the CDR3 is TGTGCCAGCAGCGTAGAAGGGGCTAGGGCCGGGGAGCTGTTTTTT. Its protein is CASSVEGARAGELFF.

The chain combines TRBV11-2 with TRBJ2-5, with 16 bases matching TRBD2. The V and J ends lost 5 bases and 0 bases, in that order; junction bases with no gene match: 3. Germline V gene lookup returns CDR1 SGHAT and CDR2 FQNNGV. The CDR3 is 17 amino acids. The chain's CDR3 is CASSQGLAGGYQETQYF. Written as DNA, the CDR3 is TGTGCCAGCAGCCAGGGACTAGCGGGGGGGTACCAAGAGACCCAGTACTTC.

The chain combines TRBV7-6 with TRBJ1-5; 9 nucleotides match TRBD1. Losses at the gene ends were 1 base for V and 15 bases for J; bases not matched to a gene: 10. The germline V gene encodes CDR1 SGHVS and CDR2 FNYEAQ. CDR3 length: 14 amino acids. The CDR3 is CASSLEPDRGVWHF. CDR3 nucleotide sequence: TGTGCCAGCAGCTTAGAACCGGACAGGGGAGTTTGGCATTTT.

The rearrangement joins TRBV12-3 or TRBV12-4 to TRBJ2-1, with unresolved D. V lost 5 bases, J lost 8 bases, and 7 bases lay in between. This CDR3 is built from 11 residues. Here the CDR3 DNA reads TGTGCCAGCAGTGTTTCGGATGAGCAGTTCTTC. Translation: CASSVSDEQFF.

The gene calls are TRBV11-1 and TRBJ1-1; D is unclear. V was shortened by 5 bases and J by 4 bases, with 11 bases between the two germline ends. From germline, CDR1 is SGHAT and CDR2 FQDESV (reference sequence). This CDR3 contains 13 residues. CDR3 bases: TGTGCCAGCAGCCTCCGACGGGGCACTGAAGCTTTCTTT. Its translation is CASSLRRGTEAFF.

The chain has TRBV2 and TRBJ2-7, with a possible D match to TRBD2 (6 bases). V lost 2 bases and J 3 bases, leaving 14 bases between the germline ends. This CDR3 region has 15 residues. Per the germline V gene, CDR1 is SNHLY and CDR2 is FYNNEI. The CDR3 DNA is TGTGCCAGCAGTGAACTGGCGGGATTAAGCTACGAGCAGTACTTC. Translated: CASSELAGLSYEQYF.

The rearrangement joins TRBV4-3 to TRBJ2-2; tentatively, D is TRBD2 (5 bases). In germline, CDR1 is LGHNA, CDR2 YSLEER. There are 16 residues in the CDR3. V gave up 1 base and J gave up 1 base, with 10 bases separating them. CDR3 bases: TGCGCCAGCAGCCAAGGGGTCGGGGAGAACACCGGGGAGCTGTTTTTT. Amino acid sequence: CASSQGVGENTGELFF.

This chain links TRBV3-1 (or the pseudogene TRBV3-2) with TRBJ1-2; 7 bases line up with TRBD1. Germline CDR1 and CDR2: LGHDT and YNNKEL (reference sequence). The V segment lost 0 bases and the J segment 2 bases; nucleotides outside the gene matches: 3. The CDR3 contains 15 residues. CDR3: CASSQDGGQNYGYTF. The CDR3 DNA is TGTGCCAGCAGCCAAGATGGGGGACAGAACTATGGCTACACCTTC.

This chain uses TRBV4-1 with TRBJ2-5, with D tentatively TRBD2 (5 bases). The V and J ends lost 4 bases and 4 bases respectively, with 16 bases between them. CDR3 length: 15 residues. Germline CDR1 and CDR2: MGHRA and YSYEKL. The chain's CDR3 is CASSLNDILAETQYF. The CDR3 nucleotides read TGCGCCAGCAGCCTAAATGACATTCTAGCAGAGACCCAGTACTTC.

The chain joins TRBV6-2 or TRBV6-3 to TRBJ1-2, with D tentatively TRBD1 (6 bases). The CDR3 runs 15 residues. Germline values: CDR1 MNHEY, CDR2 SVGEGT. V was trimmed by 5 bases and J by 3 bases, leaving 16 bases between them. The CDR3 region is CASSLQGSAYYGYTF. The CDR3 DNA follows: TGTGCCAGCAGTCTACAGGGTTCGGCCTACTATGGCTACACCTTC.

The chain links TRBV5-8 to TRBJ1-1; D gene uncertain. The CDR3 contains 15 residues. The ends were cut back, 3 bases at V and 4 bases at J, with 16 bases in the middle. In germline, CDR1 is SGHTS, CDR2 YDEGEE. The CDR3 DNA is TGTGCCAGCAGCTCCCCAAGTCCGGGGAGCACTGAAGCTTTCTTT. The encoded protein is CASSSPSPGSTEAFF.

The rearrangement uses TRBV6-2 or TRBV6-3 and TRBJ2-3, with TRBD1 matching over 7 bases. Trimming took 0 bases from V and 2 from J; bases not matched to a gene: 14. Germline CDR1 reads MNHEY; CDR2 reads SVGEGT. This CDR3 spans 19 amino acids. The CDR3 sequence: CASSYSILGRQGVTDTQYF. DNA of the CDR3: TGTGCCAGCAGTTACTCGATCCTGGGGCGGCAGGGGGTCACAGATACGCAGTATTTT.

The rearrangement joins TRBV5-6 to TRBJ2-4; 11 bases fit TRBD2. V lost 3 bases and J lost 8; bases outside the gene matches: 10. Per the germline V gene, CDR1 is SGHDT and CDR2 is YYEEEE. CDR3 size: 16 residues. CDR3 coding DNA: TGTGCCAGCAGCTGGAGACTAGCGGGGTTAGGGGACATTCAGTACTTC. Translated: CASSWRLAGLGDIQYF.

This chain joins TRBV4-1 and TRBJ1-5; D might be TRBD1 (5 bases). The CDR3 spans 17 residues. V was trimmed by 4 bases and J by 1 base, leaving 17 bases between them. The V gene's germline CDR1 is MGHRA and CDR2 YSYEKL. The CDR3 spells CASSLRAPGLSNQPQHF. CDR3 DNA: TGCGCCAGCAGCCTAAGGGCCCCAGGGCTCAGCAATCAGCCCCAGCATTTT.

Turning to this clone: Other nucleotide sequences from this sample produce the same CDR3. The gene calls are TRBV11-2 and TRBJ2-3; 11 bases match TRBD2. There are 14 residues in the CDR3. From germline, CDR1 is SGHAT and CDR2 FQNNGV. The V and J ends lost 5 bases and 5 bases, in that order; junction bases with no gene match: 3. The CDR3 coding sequence is TGTGCCAGCAGCCCGCTAGCGGGGGGAGATACGCAGTATTTT. This translates into CASSPLAGGDTQYF.

CDR3 nucleotides: TGTGCCAGCAGCTTAACGTCGGGGTCTGGCTACACCTTC. The encoded protein is CASSLTSGSGYTF. V is TRBV7-9 and J is TRBJ1-2; D ambiguous. The V end was cut by 2 bases, the J end by 7 bases, with 11 bases between. Per the germline V gene, CDR1 is SEHNR and CDR2 is FQNEAQ (reference sequence). The CDR3 is 13 amino acids.

The chain links TRBV7-2 to TRBJ1-5, with 7 bases lining up with TRBD1. CDR1 SGHTA and CDR2 FQGNSA come from the germline V gene. V lost 2 bases, J lost 3 bases, and 10 bases stayed unmatched. There are 17 residues in the CDR3. CDR3 loop: CASSLRVTGLLNQPQHF. The CDR3 DNA follows: TGTGCCAGCAGCTTACGTGTGACAGGGCTACTCAATCAGCCCCAGCATTTT.

The chain combines TRBV29-1 with TRBJ1-2; no firm D call. V was clipped by 2 bases and J by 5 bases, with 9 bases between them. Germline V gene data show CDR1 as SQVTM and CDR2 as ANQGSEA. CDR3 length: 12 residues. CDR3 coding DNA: TGCAGCGTTGAAAGGGAGCCGTATGGCTACACCTTC. Amino acid sequence: CSVEREPYGYTF.